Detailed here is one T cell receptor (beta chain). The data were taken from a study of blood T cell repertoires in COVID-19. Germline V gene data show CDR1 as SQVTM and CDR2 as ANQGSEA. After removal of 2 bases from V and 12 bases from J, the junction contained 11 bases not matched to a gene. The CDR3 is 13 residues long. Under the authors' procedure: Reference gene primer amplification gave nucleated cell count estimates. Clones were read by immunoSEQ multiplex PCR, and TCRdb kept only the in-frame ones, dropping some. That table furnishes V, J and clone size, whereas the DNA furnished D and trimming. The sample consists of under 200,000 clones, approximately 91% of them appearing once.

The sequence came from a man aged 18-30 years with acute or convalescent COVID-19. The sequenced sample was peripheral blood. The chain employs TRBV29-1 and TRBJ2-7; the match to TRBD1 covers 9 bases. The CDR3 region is CSVEHGTGRARYF. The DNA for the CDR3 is TGCAGCGTTGAACACGGGACAGGGAGAGCAAGGTACTTC.